This is a list of T cell receptor beta chains from one sample in a study of shared clonotypes between healthy human individuals. Assay: immunoSEQ multiplex PCR; the TCRdb copy retains only in-frame clones and omits some. Of about 1,900,000 clones in the sample, approximately 94% were seen once. The sequenced sample was naive CD8+ T cells sorted from blood. The source of these receptors is a man aged 18 to 35 in good health. The CDR3 runs from the conserved cysteine through the conserved F or W. The D gene is left open where the match is weak. Size tells how often a clone was seen (once, few, many) or the class of an expanded clone, and some rows leave it out.

TRBJ1-1 | TRBV27 | TRBD1 | once | 17 | CASSLSWDRPLNTEAFF | TGTGCCAGCAGTTTATCATGGGACAGGCCATTGAACACTGAAGCTTTCTTT
TRBJ2-7 | TRBV4-1 | - | - | 13 | CASSHGGQYEQYF | TGCGCCAGCAGCCATGGGGGACAATACGAGCAGTACTTC
TRBJ2-5 | TRBV30 | - | - | 14 | CAWSGAGTQETQYF | TGTGCCTGGAGTGGGGCAGGGACCCAAGAGACCCAGTACTTC
TRBJ2-7 | TRBV9 | - | - | 13 | CAGCRRGSYEQYF | TGTGCCGGGTGCCGGAGGGGCTCCTACGAGCAGTACTTC
TRBJ1-5 | TRBV7-9 | TRBD1 | - | 16 | CASRPRQGGGNQPQHF | TGTGCCAGCAGACCCAGACAGGGCGGAGGCAATCAGCCCCAGCATTTT
TRBJ2-3 | TRBV5-7 | - | - | 14 | CASSWTPAADTQYF | TGTGCCAGCAGCTGGACGCCAGCAGCAGATACGCAGTATTTT
TRBJ2-7 | TRBV9 | - | - | 16 | CASSVEYQGGGDEQYF | TGTGCCAGCAGCGTAGAGTACCAGGGTGGTGGCGACGAGCAGTACTTC
TRBJ2-2 | TRBV7-2 | TRBD2 | once | 17 | CASSLTSGRAEVGELFF | TGTGCCAGCAGCTTGACTAGCGGGAGGGCCGAGGTCGGGGAGCTGTTTTTT
TRBJ1-4 | TRBV9 | - | - | 15 | CASSVEGRPNEKLFF | TGTGCCAGCAGCGTAGAGGGGCGACCCAATGAAAAACTGTTTTTT
TRBJ1-1 | TRBV25-1 | TRBD1 | - | 14 | CAGSPGTGNTEAFF | TGTGCCGGCAGTCCCGGGACAGGCAACACTGAAGCTTTCTTT
TRBJ2-7 | TRBV7-2 | - | - | 15 | CASSHGHASSYEQYF | TGTGCCAGCAGCCATGGGCACGCGAGCTCCTACGAGCAGTACTTC
TRBJ2-7 | TRBV5-5 | - | - | 15 | CASSIRQGPLYEQYF | TGTGCCAGCAGCATCCGACAAGGCCCCCTATACGAGCAGTACTTC
TRBJ2-5 | TRBV7-2 | - | - | 15 | CASSLPGWYQETQYF | TGTGCCAGCAGCTTACCTGGTTGGTACCAAGAGACCCAGTACTTC
TRBJ1-5 | TRBV6-5 | TRBD1 | - | 14 | CASSYDRGNQPQHF | TGTGCCAGCAGTTACGACAGGGGTAATCAGCCCCAGCATTTT